The 20 T cell receptor beta chains given below trace back to one sample, sequenced in a study of blood T cell repertoires in COVID-19. This table comes from immunoSEQ multiplex PCR, and its TCRdb copy is limited to in-frame clones, with some not included. In the table there are tens of thousands of clones, just over 85% of which are singletons. Sequenced material: peripheral blood. The receptors derive from a woman of 80 years or more in a cohort sampled during active or convalescent COVID-19.

This rearrangement joins TRBV6-5 to TRBJ1-2, with D possibly TRBD1 on 6 matching bases. V was clipped by 7 bases and J by 3 bases, with 6 bases between them. Germline values: CDR1 MNHEY, CDR2 SVGAGI. The CDR3 covers 11 residues. The CDR3 DNA is TGTGCCAGCACAGGGGACTATGGCTACACCTTC. Translating gives CASTGDYGYTF.

This clone was seen more than once but under ten times. J is TRBJ1-2 and V is TRBV11-3, with 8 bases matching TRBD1. The CDR3 is 14 residues long. The junction had 4 bases not matched to a gene; V was cut back by 4 bases and J by 3 bases. Per germline, CDR1 SGHNT and CDR2 YENEEA. This CDR3 is CASSWGTGDYGYTF. The CDR3 region has the DNA TGTGCCAGCAGCTGGGGGACAGGAGACTATGGCTACACCTTC.

V is TRBV5-1 and J is TRBJ1-1; D remains unclear. V was pared by 0 bases and J by 3 bases, with 6 bases between. This CDR3 has 13 residues. From germline, CDR1 is SGHRS and CDR2 YFSETQ. CDR3 sequence (DNA): TGCGCCAGCAGCTTGGTGGCAGACACTGAAGCTTTCTTT. Residues: CASSLVADTEAFF.

The V call is TRBV7-2, the J call TRBJ2-1; TRBD2 matches 7 bases. V trimming: 5 bases; J trimming: 4 bases; junction bases outside the gene matches: 8. CDR1 and CDR2 from the germline V gene are SGHTA and FQGNSA. This CDR3 has 15 amino acids. The CDR3 DNA sequence: TGTGCCAGCAGCCCCGGGACTAAGACTTACAATGAGCAGTTCTTC. Its protein product is CASSPGTKTYNEQFF.

The genes are TRBV3-1 (or the pseudogene TRBV3-2) and TRBJ2-1; 10 nucleotides align to TRBD2. CDR1 LGHDT and CDR2 YNNKEL come from the germline V gene (reference sequence). V was clipped by 0 bases and J by 10 bases; unmatched bases: 9. The CDR3 has 16 residues. CDR3 nucleotide sequence: TGTGCCAGCAGCCAAGATGGTAGTAGCGGGAGGTCCGAGCAGTTCTTC. This sequence encodes CASSQDGSSGRSEQFF.

The V call is TRBV30, the J call TRBJ1-1; no clear D. The ends were cut back, 3 bases at V and 1 base at J, with 15 bases in the middle. The CDR3 totals 15 residues. Germline CDR1 GTSNPN, CDR2 SVGIG (reference sequence). The chain's CDR3 is CAWRTSGSTNTEAFF. In nucleotides, the CDR3 is TGTGCCTGGAGGACCTCAGGCAGCACGAACACTGAAGCTTTCTTT.

The genes are TRBV4-1 and TRBJ2-3; the match to TRBD1 covers 7 bases. This CDR3 has 14 amino acids. The ends lost 5 bases at V and 2 bases at J; junction bases unmatched: 4. Germline V CDR1 and CDR2: MGHRA, YSYEKL. CDR3 bases: TGCGCCAGCAGCAGGGACAGATACACAGATACGCAGTATTTT. Amino acid sequence: CASSRDRYTDTQYF.

CDR3 sequence (DNA): TGTGCCAGCAGTTACTCTCCTGGTGGGGGGGTTGCAGATACGCAGTATTTT. Amino acids: CASSYSPGGGVADTQYF. V gene TRBV6-2 or TRBV6-3 combines with J gene TRBJ2-3; 7 nucleotides align to TRBD2. CDR3 size: 17 residues. The germline V gene has CDR1 MNHEY and CDR2 SVGEGT. V trimming: 0 bases; J trimming: 4 bases; junction bases outside the gene matches: 10.

V is TRBV12-5 and J is TRBJ2-7; D is unresolved. Germline V gene lookup returns CDR1 LGHNT and CDR2 FRNRAP. The V end lost 6 bases, the J end lost 0 bases, and 18 bases lay between the germline ends. This CDR3 has 16 residues. The CDR3 DNA is TGTGCTAGTGGCAAAAGCCTGTTCTACAGCTCCTACGAGCAGTACTTC. Its translation: CASGKSLFYSSYEQYF.

This chain connects TRBV11-2 to TRBJ2-3; no firm D call. CDR1 and CDR2 (germline): SGHAT, FQNNGV. V was trimmed by 1 base and J by 0 bases, leaving 11 bases between them. This CDR3 is 16 amino acids long. The CDR3 spells CASSLGLRVSTDTQYF. CDR3 DNA: TGTGCCAGCAGCTTAGGACTTCGGGTCAGCACAGATACGCAGTATTTT.

The chain combines TRBV2 with TRBJ2-3, with 7 bases identical to TRBD2. Trimming removed 1 base from V and 4 bases from J; junction bases left unmatched: 2. This CDR3 spans 14 amino acids. In germline, CDR1 is SNHLY, CDR2 FYNNEI. CDR3 nucleotides: TGTGCCAGCAGTGAAGGGCTAGCGGCAGATACGCAGTATTTT. Translation: CASSEGLAADTQYF.

This chain joins TRBV19 and TRBJ2-6, with D hard to call. The CDR3 length is 15 residues. The germline V and J ends were trimmed by 7 bases and 1 base, with 11 bases remaining between them. Germline V CDR1 and CDR2: LNHDA, SQIVND (reference sequence). This CDR3 is CASKQVASGANVLTF. CDR3 in DNA: TGTGCCAGTAAACAAGTGGCTTCTGGGGCCAACGTCCTGACTTTC.

The rearrangement joins TRBV7-2 to TRBJ1-5; no clear D gene. Trimming cost V 0 bases and J 7 bases, with 10 bases left between them. The germline CDR1 and CDR2 sequences are SGHTA and FQGNSA. The CDR3 is 14 amino acids. The CDR3 reads CASSLARHSQPQHF. DNA for the CDR3: TGTGCCAGCAGCTTAGCGCGGCACTCACAGCCCCAGCATTTT.

The chain joins TRBV29-1 to TRBJ2-5; 10 nucleotides agree with TRBD2. Germline values: CDR1 SQVTM, CDR2 ANQGSEA. The CDR3 consists of 14 residues. V was pared by 5 bases and J by 5 bases, with 8 bases of the junction left unmatched. CDR3: CSVSRTSGGETQYF. CDR3 nucleotide sequence: TGCAGCGTTTCGCGGACTAGCGGTGGGGAGACCCAGTACTTC.

The rearrangement joins TRBV19 to TRBJ2-5, with D perhaps matching TRBD1 (6 bases). Trimming left V 3 bases short and J 5 bases short, with 16 bases between. The CDR3 is 15 amino acids. Germline values: CDR1 LNHDA, CDR2 SQIVND (reference sequence). The CDR3 region has the DNA TGTGCCAGTAGTATGACCGGGACAAACCTTGAGACCCAGTACTTC. Its translation: CASSMTGTNLETQYF.

This clone is a singleton in its sample. The J gene is TRBJ1-2, the V gene TRBV11-2; D is perhaps TRBD1 (6 bases). CDR3 size: 13 residues. Germline V gene lookup returns CDR1 SGHAT and CDR2 FQNNGV. Trimming removed 7 bases from V and 5 bases from J, with 14 bases in between. The chain's CDR3 is CASTQQGGYGYTF. CDR3 bases: TGTGCCAGCACCCAACAGGGAGGGTATGGCTACACCTTC.

This clone was picked up one time. This sequence joins TRBV5-1 and TRBJ2-2, with a possible D match to TRBD2 (6 bases). The CDR3 covers 19 residues. Germline values: CDR1 SGHRS, CDR2 YFSETQ. Deletions cut 0 bases from V and 1 base from J, with 19 bases between. CDR3 nucleotides: TGCGCCAGCAGCTTGGCTACTTATAGCGGTAATCAGAACACCGGGGAGCTGTTTTTT. It yields the protein CASSLATYSGNQNTGELFF.

V gene TRBV18 combines with J gene TRBJ1-5, with D possibly TRBD1 on 6 matching bases. CDR3 length: 14 amino acids. The germline CDR1 and CDR2 sequences are KGHSH and LQKENI. V was pared by 6 bases and J by 1 base, with 10 bases between. Here the CDR3 reads CASSETGSNQPQHF. The CDR3 bases are TGTGCCAGCTCGGAGACAGGCAGCAATCAGCCCCAGCATTTT.

The chain has TRBV6-6 and TRBJ1-2; 7 bases are a match to TRBD1. The CDR3 is made up of 15 amino acids. CDR1 is MNHNY and CDR2 is SVGAGI in the germline V gene (reference sequence). V shed 5 bases and J 7 bases; nucleotides not matched to a gene: 13. The chain's CDR3 is CASSAASGTAIGYTF. Written as DNA, the CDR3 is TGTGCCAGCAGTGCTGCATCCGGGACAGCGATTGGCTACACCTTC.

In its sample, this clone was seen once. CDR3 coding DNA: TGTGCCAGCTCACCAAGACAAACAGGGATGGGGCAGCCCCAGCATTTT. Translating it yields CASSPRQTGMGQPQHF. V is TRBV18 and J is TRBJ1-5; tentatively, D is TRBD1 (6 bases). This CDR3 is built from 16 residues. Germline V gene lookup returns CDR1 KGHSH and CDR2 LQKENI. The V gene lost 2 bases and the J gene lost 7 bases, with 18 bases spanning the gap. Full variable domain (rest looked up from reference TRBV18 and TRBJ1-5): NAGVMQNPRHLVRRRGQEARLRCSPMKGHSHVYWYRQLPEEGLKFMVYLQKENIIDESGMPKERFSAEFPKEGPSILRIQQVVRGDSAAYFCASSPRQTGMGQPQHFGDGTRLSIL.